This T cell receptor beta chain originates from a study of T-cell memory formation after mild COVID-19. Study as a whole: In these data, TCR clusters were largely donor specific. Study-wide results and caveats: Among clones contracting day 15 to 85, CD4/CD8 was balanced, whereas later expanders leaned CD4+.

Each CDR3 protein gets one entry after TCRdb re-called the 5' RACE reads with MiXCR. The table records some 190,000 distinct CDR3 sequences, around 16% of them present only once. V lost 2 bases and J lost 2; bases outside the gene matches: 6. Germline V gene lookup returns CDR1 PRHDT and CDR2 FYEKMQ (reference sequence). The CDR3 is 17 residues long. A note on this clonotype: Its antigen remains unknown.

What was sequenced was PBMCs or a T cell subset sorted from them (not recorded which). The receptor was isolated from an adult woman who had mild COVID-19 (a few samples of this study predate the infection). Cell type and time point are not known. The chain recombines TRBV13 with TRBJ2-3; 11 bases align to TRBD2. CDR3 bases: TGTGCCAGCAGCTTATCCGCTAGCGGGAGGAACACAGATACGCAGTATTTT. It is translated as CASSLSASGRNTDTQYF.